Sequencing of this T cell receptor beta chain was carried out in a study of circulating and synovial CD4+ cells in juvenile arthritis. To note about this clone: Its antigen remains unidentified.

Donors were patients with active juvenile idiopathic arthritis. This CDR3 spans 15 amino acids. Per the germline V gene, CDR1 is SGDLS and CDR2 is YYNGEE. Losses at the gene ends were 0 bases for V and 0 bases for J; bases not matched to a gene: 2. TCRdb keeps only in-frame clones here, not all; method: immunoSEQ multiplex PCR. Here the sample spans about 1,700 clones, about 96% being singletons. General observations from the study: Diversity here was lower than in bulk blood CD4 cells. Measured synovium overlap likely understates the true shared repertoire. CPL and bulk CD4 samples differed at least tenfold in T cell genomes.

The source of this sequence is a human donor with juvenile idiopathic arthritis. The sequencing input was CD4+ T cells from synovial fluid. The chain carries TRBV9 and TRBJ1-1; 7 bases agree with TRBD1. The CDR3 protein is CASSVETGLNTEAFF. CDR3 nucleotides: TGTGCCAGCAGCGTAGAGACAGGGCTGAACACTGAAGCTTTCTTT.